What follows are 15 T cell receptor beta chains derived from one specimen sequenced in a study of CD8+CD57+ T cells in acquired aplastic anemia. Genomic DNA was employed as the template in profiling TCR beta VDJ and CDR3. TCRdb redid the calling of the reads with MiXCR, one entry per CDR3 protein. The sample has around 250,000 distinct CDR3 sequences; about 56% are singletons. Input material: sorted CD4+, CD8+, or CD8+CD57+ T cells (not recorded which) from PBMCs. These receptors were taken from a human donor with severe aplastic anemia or a healthy control (not recorded which).

This clonotype appeared a single time. The chain is built from TRBV7-9 and TRBJ2-6; 7 bases are shared with TRBD1. This CDR3 has 15 residues. V dropped 4 bases and J dropped 3; count of bases not matched to a gene: 3. CDR1 and CDR2 from the germline V gene are SEHNR and FQNEAQ (reference sequence). CDR3 in DNA: TGTGCCAGCAGCTCGACAGGGTATGGGGCCAACGTCCTGACTTTC. It yields the protein CASSSTGYGANVLTF.

In the case of this clonotype: This may come from a read error, since a much larger clone is one base off. The V gene is TRBV12-3 or TRBV12-4, the J gene TRBJ2-4; 8 bases match TRBD1. V was pared by 5 bases and J by 6 bases, with 9 bases of the junction left unmatched. This CDR3 comprises 15 residues. The CDR3 loop is CASSLSDRAGNIQYF. CDR3 DNA: TGTGCCAGCAGTCTTTCGGACAGGGCGGGAAACATTCAGTACTTC.

The chain uses TRBV7-6 and TRBJ2-3; 8 bases are shared with TRBD2. The V segment lost 1 base and the J segment 4 bases; nucleotides outside the gene matches: 7. The length of the CDR3 is 16 residues. Per germline, CDR1 SGHVS and CDR2 FNYEAQ. CDR3 sequence (DNA): TGTGCCAGCAGCTTAGTGAGACTAGCGTTACCAGATACGCAGTATTTT. It translates to CASSLVRLALPDTQYF.

This clonotype has at least ten counts. The rearrangement uses TRBV3-2 and TRBJ1-2; the table's D gene call, TRBD1, was not cross checked with the DNA. TRBV3-2 is marked as a pseudogene. The CDR3 consists of 17 residues. In nucleotides, the CDR3 is TGTGCCAGCAGCCAAGATGCGGGACAGACTAAAACTGATGGCTACACCTTC. Protein sequence: CASSQDAGQTKTDGYTF.

This chain uses TRBV7-9 with TRBJ1-5; 11 bases are a match to TRBD1. With 5 bases clipped from V and 4 bases from J, the junction kept 7 bases outside the gene matches. The CDR3 consists of 16 residues. Germline V gene sequence: CDR1 SEHNR, CDR2 FQNEAQ (reference sequence). The CDR3 DNA reads TGTGCCAGCAGCAGTGGGACAGGGGGTGGGAATCAGCCCCAGCATTTT. This translates into CASSSGTGGGNQPQHF. Supplemented by reference TRBV7-9 and TRBJ1-5, the full variable domain reads DTGVSQNPRHKITKRGQNVTFRCDPISEHNRLYWYRQTLGQGPEFLTYFQNEAQLEKSRLLSDRFSAERPKGSFSTLEIQRTEQGDSAMYLCASSSGTGGGNQPQHFGDGTRLSIL.

The gene calls are TRBV7-2 and TRBJ1-3; TRBD1 is a possible D gene (6 bases). Germline assignment: CDR1 SGHTA and CDR2 FQGNSA. The CDR3 sequence is 15 residues long. V dropped 8 bases and J dropped 0 bases, with 14 bases sitting between them. The DNA of the CDR3 is TGTGCCAGCGGCCTAACAGGGAGCTCTGGAAACACCATATATTTT. This encodes CASGLTGSSGNTIYF. Variable domain in full (rest from reference TRBV7-2 and TRBJ1-3): GAGVSQSPSNKVTEKGKDVELRCDPISGHTALYWYRQSLGQGLEFLIYFQGNSAPDKSGLPSDRFSAERTGGSVSTLTIQRTQQEDSAVYLCASGLTGSSGNTIYFGEGSWLTVV.

Only one count was recorded for this clonotype. The chain couples TRBV10-1 to TRBJ1-3, with D hard to call. The CDR3 spans 16 residues. Germline loops: CDR1 WNHNN, CDR2 SYGVQD (reference sequence). With 7 bases removed from V and 4 bases from J, the gap between germline ends came to 20 bases. CDR3 sequence (DNA): TGCGCCAGCATGGACCACCGGGAGGGAGAAGGAAACACCATATATTTT. Amino acid sequence: CASMDHREGEGNTIYF.

The rearrangement uses TRBV20-1 and TRBJ2-6; D is undetermined. V dropped 6 bases and J dropped 0 bases, with 6 bases sitting between them. The CDR3 contains 13 residues. The germline V gene has CDR1 DFQATT and CDR2 SNEGSKA (reference sequence). The CDR3 sequence is CSARTSGANVLTF. CDR3 DNA sequence: TGCAGTGCGAGAACCTCTGGGGCCAACGTCCTGACTTTC.

This clonotype has just one count. Its ends do not fully match the called genes, so a read error is possible. The gene calls are TRBV6-4 and TRBJ2-3; tentative D call: TRBD1 (7 bases). This CDR3 is built from 16 residues. Looked up from germline, CDR1 is MRHNA and CDR2 is SNTAGT. CDR3 nucleotide sequence: TGTACCAGCAGTGACTCGAGGGGGGACAGAGAAGATACGCAGTATTTT. Protein product: CTSSDSRGDREDTQYF.

This clonotype was counted ten times or more. The rearrangement links TRBV2 to TRBJ1-1, with 11 bases fitting TRBD1. Germline assignment: CDR1 SNHLY and CDR2 FYNNEI. CDR3 length equals 15 residues. The V gene end was trimmed by 5 bases and the J gene end by 8 bases; junction bases not matched to a gene: 10. The CDR3 DNA reads as TGTGCCAGCAGTCGGGGGACAGGGGGACGGATAGAAGCTTTCTTT. Amino acid sequence: CASSRGTGGRIEAFF. Full variable domain (remainder filled in from reference TRBV2 and TRBJ1-1): EPEVTQTPSHQVTQMGQEVILRCVPISNHLYFYWYRQILGQKVEFLVSFYNNEISEKSEIFDDQFSVERPDGSNFTLKIRSTKLEDSAMYFCASSRGTGGRIEAFFGQGTRLTVV.

V usage is TRBV7-3 and J usage is TRBJ2-7; 7 nucleotides agree with TRBD2. V lost 1 base and J lost 3; bases outside the gene matches: 9. Looked up from germline, CDR1 is SGHTA and CDR2 is FQGTGA. This CDR3 contains 16 residues. As DNA, the CDR3 is TGTGCCAGCAGCTTAAATCCCACGCTAGCGGTCTACGAGCAGTACTTC. This gives the protein CASSLNPTLAVYEQYF.

The chain is built from TRBV7-9 and TRBJ2-5; perhaps TRBD2 as D (5 bases). The CDR3 runs 14 residues. The germline V gene encodes CDR1 SEHNR and CDR2 FQNEAQ (reference sequence). V dropped 3 bases and J dropped 4 bases, with 12 bases sitting between them. CDR3 sequence (DNA): TGTGCCAGCAGCTTGGATAGGGCGGGAGAGACCCAGTACTTC. Its protein is CASSLDRAGETQYF.

This clonotype has just a few counts. The V and J genes are TRBV7-3 and TRBJ2-5; TRBD1 agrees at 9 bases. Germline V gene sequence: CDR1 SGHTA, CDR2 FQGTGA. The trim removed 4 bases at V and 0 bases at J, leaving 6 bases unmatched. This CDR3 is 16 amino acids long. The CDR3 loop reads CASSSQGAAYQETQYF. The DNA for the CDR3 is TGTGCCAGCAGCTCACAGGGGGCGGCGTACCAAGAGACCCAGTACTTC.

The chain employs TRBV2 and TRBJ2-7, with D possibly matching TRBD1 (6 bases). The CDR3 contains 12 residues. The germline gives CDR1 SNHLY, CDR2 FYNNEI. CDR3 DNA: TGTTCAAGCAGTGAACAGGGCTACGAGCAGTACTTC. Protein: CSSSEQGYEQYF.

The gene calls are TRBV5-1 and TRBJ2-3; no clear D. The CDR3 is 15 amino acids. Trimming pared 0 bases from V and 6 bases from J, leaving 14 bases between. CDR1 and CDR2 from the germline V gene are SGHRS and YFSETQ. CDR3 bases: TGCGCCAGCAGCTTGGGGGTGGTCTCAAGGGATACGCAGTATTTT. This encodes CASSLGVVSRDTQYF. Supplemented by reference TRBV5-1 and TRBJ2-3, the full variable domain reads KAGVTQTPRYLIKTRGQQVTLSCSPISGHRSVSWYQQTPGQGLQFLFEYFSETQRNKGNFPGRFSGRQFSNSRSEMNVSTLELGDSALYLCASSLGVVSRDTQYFGPGTRLTVL.